One sample yielded the 6 T cell receptor beta chains listed below, sequenced in a study of technical replicates of blood from several donors. TCRdb keeps only in-frame clones here, not all; method: immunoSEQ multiplex PCR. The repertoire has 87,000 or so clones, about 90% of them found once; the top ten carry about 0.27%. The specimen was T cells isolated from PBMCs. Receptors originate from a human donor in good health.

The chain uses TRBV25-1 and TRBJ1-1, with 8 bases lining up with TRBD1. This CDR3 has 14 amino acids. V trimming: 1 base; J trimming: 13 bases; junction bases outside the gene matches: 11. Germline V gene data show CDR1 as MGHDK and CDR2 as SYGVNS. The CDR3 reads CASSEWTGSRRLFF. Written as DNA, the CDR3 is TGTGCCAGCAGTGAATGGACAGGGAGTCGAAGGCTTTTCTTT.

The chain is built from TRBV5-1 and TRBJ2-3, with D possibly TRBD2 on 5 matching bases. Per germline, CDR1 SGHRS and CDR2 YFSETQ. This CDR3 spans 14 amino acids. The germline V and J ends were trimmed by 2 bases and 2 bases, with 9 bases remaining between them. As DNA, the CDR3 is TGCGCCAGCAGCTTCACTAGTCCCACAGATACGCAGTATTTT. Its translation is CASSFTSPTDTQYF.

This chain's CDR3 is CASSPTAGRDTQYF. The CDR3, as DNA: TGTGCCAGCAGCCCAACCGCAGGGAGGGATACGCAGTATTTT. The chain carries TRBV5-8 and TRBJ2-3, with D tentatively TRBD2 (6 bases). V shed 4 bases and J shed 6 bases, with 15 bases lying between them. Germline V gene sequence: CDR1 SGHTS, CDR2 YDEGEE. This CDR3 region has 14 residues.

This clone is a singleton in its sample. This chain joins TRBV7-8 and TRBJ2-5; 9 bases match TRBD2. Losses at the gene ends were 4 bases for V and 4 bases for J; bases not matched to a gene: 10. The CDR3 loop spans 16 amino acids. The germline CDR1 and CDR2 sequences are SGHVS and FQNEAQ. The CDR3 sequence: CASSSAGTSLVETQYF. CDR3 nucleotides: TGTGCCAGCAGCTCCGCCGGGACTAGCCTTGTAGAGACCCAGTACTTC.

The V call is TRBV11-3, the J call TRBJ2-5; maybe TRBD2 (7 bases). V was trimmed by 3 bases and J by 2 bases, leaving 13 bases between them. This CDR3 has 15 amino acids. Germline assignment: CDR1 SGHNT and CDR2 YENEEA. Written as DNA, the CDR3 is TGTGCCAGCAGCTTTGAACAGGGAGGGCAAGAGACCCAGTACTTC. It translates to CASSFEQGGQETQYF.

The V and J genes are TRBV11-3 and TRBJ2-7; TRBD2 agrees at 12 bases. CDR3 length equals 17 residues. Germline CDR1 reads SGHNT; CDR2 reads YENEEA. J was trimmed by 2 bases and V by 0 bases; bases with no gene match: 5. CDR3 DNA sequence: TGTGCCAGCAGCTTAGACCCTACTAGCGGGGGGACCTACGAGCAGTACTTC. This translates into CASSLDPTSGGTYEQYF.